These 15 T cell receptor beta chains came from one sample sequenced in a study of cytomegalovirus exposure and HLA in healthy donors. The PCR used 60 Vbeta and 13 Jbeta primers. Only in-frame clones appear in the TCRdb table, and some are missing; sequencing was by immunoSEQ multiplex PCR. The profile shows 180,000 or so clones, about three quarters of them singletons. Sequences were obtained from PBMCs. Source of these receptors: a man aged 45-65 years in good health and CMV-seropositive.

V gene TRBV6-6 combines with J gene TRBJ1-2; the D gene is possibly TRBD1 (5 bases). The CDR3 runs to 14 residues. Germline values: CDR1 MNHNY, CDR2 SVGAGI (reference sequence). The V end lost 3 bases, the J end lost 8 bases, and 16 bases lay between the germline ends. CDR3 DNA: TGTGCCAGCAGTTATGGGGGGAAATCAGCGGGCTACACCTTC. Protein product: CASSYGGKSAGYTF.

The chain carries TRBV7-2 and TRBJ2-3; TRBD1 agrees at 7 bases. Germline V gives CDR1 SGHTA, CDR2 FQGNSA. CDR3 length: 13 residues. The CDR3 loop is CAIRGSSTDTQYF. The CDR3 DNA reads as TGTGCAATCAGGGGGTCTAGCACAGATACGCAGTATTTT.

A note on this clone: At one of its ends the junction is not consistent with the germline gene, which may arise from a read error. The V and J genes are TRBV30 and TRBJ2-7; 8 bases are a match to TRBD1. The CDR3 extends over 15 amino acids. Germline V CDR1 and CDR2: GTSNPN, SVGIG (reference sequence). The CDR3 coding sequence is TGTGCCTGGAGTGTCGGTGACAGGGGACCCTACGAGCAGTACTTT. This translates into CAWSVGDRGPYEQYF.

The chain has TRBV5-6 and TRBJ2-7; 10 bases agree with TRBD1. Germline loops: CDR1 SGHDT, CDR2 YYEEEE. This CDR3 is 13 amino acids long. V shed 3 bases and J 3 bases; nucleotides not matched to a gene: 0. The CDR3 here is CASSWDRGYEQYF. The CDR3 region has the DNA TGTGCCAGCAGCTGGGACAGGGGCTACGAGCAGTACTTC.

The V call is TRBV14, the J call TRBJ1-6, with 7 nucleotides matching TRBD1. Looked up from germline, CDR1 is SGHDN and CDR2 is FVKESK. The J segment lost 10 bases and the V segment lost 4 bases, leaving 7 bases of the junction unmatched. This CDR3 region has 14 residues. CDR3 DNA sequence: TGTGCCAGCAGCCCAGGGGGAAAGGGCTCACCCCTCCACTTT. It yields the protein CASSPGGKGSPLHF. The full variable domain, rest sourced from reference TRBV14 and TRBJ1-6, is EAGVTQFPSHSVIEKGQTVTLRCDPISGHDNLYWYRRVMGKEIKFLLHFVKESKQDESGMPNNRFLAERTGGTYSTLKVQPAELEDSGVYFCASSPGGKGSPLHFGNGTRLTVT.

The rearrangement links TRBV27 to TRBJ2-5, with D possibly TRBD2 on 5 matching bases. With 2 bases removed from V and 2 bases from J, the gap between germline ends came to 15 bases. Germline V gene lookup returns CDR1 MNHEY and CDR2 SMNVEV (reference sequence). The CDR3 has 16 residues. The CDR3 sequence: CASSLMGRGKQETQYF. CDR3 in DNA: TGTGCCAGCAGTTTAATGGGGAGAGGGAAACAAGAGACCCAGTACTTC.

The CDR3 nucleotides read TGCGCCAGCAGTGTAACAGAGAAAGCTTTCTTT. As protein: CASSVTEKAFF. V and J are TRBV10-2 and TRBJ1-1, with D unresolved. Germline assignment: CDR1 WSHSY and CDR2 SAAADI. The V gene lost 4 bases and the J gene lost 9 bases, with 9 bases spanning the gap. The CDR3 runs 11 residues.

This chain uses TRBV11-2 with TRBJ2-5; 7 nucleotides match TRBD2. The CDR3 loop spans 15 amino acids. With 6 bases clipped from V and 5 bases from J, the junction kept 12 bases outside the gene matches. CDR1 is SGHAT, CDR2 FQNNGV, per germline. The CDR3 sequence: CASRLSTSQPETQYF. The CDR3 nucleotides read TGTGCCAGCAGGCTCTCGACTAGCCAGCCCGAGACCCAGTACTTC.

The CDR3 bases are TGTGCCAGCAGCTTGGGCAGGAGCAATCAGCCCCAGCATTTT. Residues: CASSLGRSNQPQHF. This rearrangement joins TRBV7-2 to TRBJ1-5; no definite D call. This CDR3 contains 14 residues. V shed 3 bases and J shed 1 base, with 7 bases lying between them. The germline CDR1 and CDR2 sequences are SGHTA and FQGNSA.

The chain links TRBV5-6 to TRBJ2-1, with D maybe TRBD2 (6 bases). Trimming took 6 bases from V and 7 from J, leaving 20 bases between them. The germline CDR1 and CDR2 sequences are SGHDT and YYEEEE. This CDR3 region has 15 residues. The CDR3 DNA follows: TGTGCCAGCAACCCAGACCCTGCTGGGGGGAATGAGCAGTTCTTC. Translated, it gives CASNPDPAGGNEQFF.

The rearrangement links TRBV19 to TRBJ1-5; TRBD1 aligns across 9 bases. V trimming: 6 bases; J trimming: 3 bases; junction bases outside the gene matches: 3. The CDR3 length is 14 residues. CDR1 is LNHDA, CDR2 SQIVND, per germline (reference sequence). Here the CDR3 reads CASRRDRVNQPQHF. CDR3 DNA: TGTGCCAGTAGAAGGGACAGGGTCAATCAGCCCCAGCATTTT. Combining the CDR3 with reference TRBV19 and TRBJ1-5 gives the whole variable domain DGGITQSPKYLFRKEGQNVTLSCEQNLNHDAMYWYRQDPGQGLRLIYYSQIVNDFQKGDIAEGYSVSREKKESFPLTVTSAQKNPTAFYLCASRRDRVNQPQHFGDGTRLSIL.

The chain joins TRBV9 to TRBJ1-5; D might be TRBD1 (6 bases). Per germline, CDR1 SGDLS and CDR2 YYNGEE. The CDR3 extends over 17 amino acids. The V end was cut by 5 bases, the J end by 1 base, with 19 bases between. CDR3 coding DNA: TGTGCCAGCAGGGTACCAAAATCCGACAGGAGCAATCAGCCCCAGCATTTT. Translation: CASRVPKSDRSNQPQHF.

The CDR3 region has the DNA TGTGCCAGTAGTTCGACAGGGGGGCGCACCGGGGAGCTGTTTTTT. This gives the protein CASSSTGGRTGELFF. This sequence joins TRBV19 and TRBJ2-2, with TRBD1 matching 9 bases. The CDR3 totals 15 residues. The V gene's germline CDR1 is LNHDA and CDR2 SQIVND (reference sequence). Losses at the gene ends were 5 bases for V and 4 bases for J; bases not matched to a gene: 5.

V usage is TRBV7-8 and J usage is TRBJ2-1, with a possible D match to TRBD1 (6 bases). Between the trimmed V and J ends, which lost 3 bases and 7 bases, there was a span of 13 bases. CDR3 length equals 14 residues. CDR1 is SGHVS and CDR2 is FQNEAQ in the germline V gene. The CDR3 region is CASSFSPGDNEQFF. The CDR3 DNA is TGTGCCAGCAGCTTTTCACCAGGGGATAATGAGCAGTTCTTC.

The gene calls are TRBV19 and TRBJ1-5; the D gene is possibly TRBD1 (5 bases). Trimming shortened V by 8 bases and J by 4 bases, and 21 bases separated the two germline ends. CDR3 size: 16 residues. Germline CDR1 and CDR2: LNHDA and SQIVND (reference sequence). CDR3 sequence: CASRGSVGERNQPQHF. CDR3 bases: TGTGCCAGTCGGGGGAGCGTGGGAGAAAGAAATCAGCCCCAGCATTTT.